This T cell receptor (beta chain) is from a study of early T cells in non-severe SARS-CoV-2 infection. TCRdb independently ran MiXCR on the 5' RACE reads; one entry per CDR3 protein. The sample comprises some 91,000 distinct CDR3 sequences, around 14% of which are singletons, and about 2% rests with the top ten. V lost 0 bases and J lost 9, with 15 bases in between. In germline, CDR1 is KGHSH, CDR2 LQKENI. The CDR3 has 14 residues. This clonotype was seen a handful of times. This chain uses TRBV18 with TRBJ2-7, with D uncertain. This receptor was identified in an adult who was a healthcare worker with PCR-confirmed SARS-CoV-2 infection or an uninfected control (not recorded which). Source material: whole blood. The CDR3 sequence: CASSPPPQDGVQYF. The CDR3 DNA sequence: TGTGCCAGCTCACCACCCCCCCAGGATGGAGTGCAGTACTTC.